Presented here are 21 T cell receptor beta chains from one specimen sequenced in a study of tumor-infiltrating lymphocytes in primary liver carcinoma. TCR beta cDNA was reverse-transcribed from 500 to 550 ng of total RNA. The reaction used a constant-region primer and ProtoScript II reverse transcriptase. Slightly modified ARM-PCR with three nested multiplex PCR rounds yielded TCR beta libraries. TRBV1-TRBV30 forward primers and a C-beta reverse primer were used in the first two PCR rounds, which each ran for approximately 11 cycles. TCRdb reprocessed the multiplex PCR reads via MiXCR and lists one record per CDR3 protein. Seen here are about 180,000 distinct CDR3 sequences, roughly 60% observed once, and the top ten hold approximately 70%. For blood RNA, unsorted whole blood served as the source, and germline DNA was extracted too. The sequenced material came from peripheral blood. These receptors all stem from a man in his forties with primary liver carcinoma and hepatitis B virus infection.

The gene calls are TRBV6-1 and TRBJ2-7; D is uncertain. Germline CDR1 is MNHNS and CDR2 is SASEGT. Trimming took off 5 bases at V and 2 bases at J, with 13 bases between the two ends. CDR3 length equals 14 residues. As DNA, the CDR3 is TGTGCCAGCAGTTCCCGGGTGTCGACCTACGAGCAGTACTTC. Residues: CASSSRVSTYEQYF.

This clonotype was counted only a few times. CDR3 sequence (DNA): TGTGCCATACAGGGGGCCGGCCCCGATGAAGCTTTCTTT. Translation gives CAIQGAGPDEAFF. The rearrangement uses TRBV6-1 and TRBJ1-1; 9 nucleotides line up with TRBD1. Losses at the gene ends were 10 bases for V and 7 bases for J; bases not matched to a gene: 10. CDR1 and CDR2 from the germline V gene are MNHNS and SASEGT. There are 13 residues in the CDR3.

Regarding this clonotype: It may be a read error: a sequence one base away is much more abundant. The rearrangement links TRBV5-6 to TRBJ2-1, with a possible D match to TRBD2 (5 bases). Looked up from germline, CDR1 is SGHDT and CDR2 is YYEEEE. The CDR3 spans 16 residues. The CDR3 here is CASSPVVGSSYNEQLF. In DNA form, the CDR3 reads TGTGCCAGCAGCCCAGTGGTAGGGAGCTCCTACAATGAGCAGCTCTTC.

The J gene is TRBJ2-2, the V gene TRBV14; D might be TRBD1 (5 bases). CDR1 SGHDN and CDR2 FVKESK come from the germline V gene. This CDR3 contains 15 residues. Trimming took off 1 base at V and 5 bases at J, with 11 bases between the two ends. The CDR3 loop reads CASSQVWGNTGELFF. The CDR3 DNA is TGTGCCAGCAGCCAAGTCTGGGGCAATACCGGGGAGCTGTTTTTT.

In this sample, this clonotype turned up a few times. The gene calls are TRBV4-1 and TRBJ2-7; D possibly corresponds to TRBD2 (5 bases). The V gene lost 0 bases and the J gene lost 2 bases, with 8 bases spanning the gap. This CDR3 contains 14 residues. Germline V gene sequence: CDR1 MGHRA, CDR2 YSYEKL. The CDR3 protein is CASSQEGSPYEQYF. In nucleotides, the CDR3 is TGCGCCAGCAGCCAAGAAGGGAGCCCCTACGAGCAGTACTTC.

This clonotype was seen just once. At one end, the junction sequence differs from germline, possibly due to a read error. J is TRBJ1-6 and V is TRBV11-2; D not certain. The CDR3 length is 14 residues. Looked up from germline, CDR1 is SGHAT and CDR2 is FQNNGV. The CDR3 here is CTSSLRELNSPLLF. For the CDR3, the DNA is TGTACCAGCAGCTTAAGGGAGCTTAATTCACCCCTCCTCTTT.

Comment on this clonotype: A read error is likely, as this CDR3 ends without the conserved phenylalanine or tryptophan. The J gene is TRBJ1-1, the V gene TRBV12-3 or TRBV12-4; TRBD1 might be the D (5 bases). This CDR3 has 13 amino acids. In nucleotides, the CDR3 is TGTGCAACCGCCGGGGACGGGAACACTGAAGCTTTCCTT. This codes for CATAGDGNTEAFL.

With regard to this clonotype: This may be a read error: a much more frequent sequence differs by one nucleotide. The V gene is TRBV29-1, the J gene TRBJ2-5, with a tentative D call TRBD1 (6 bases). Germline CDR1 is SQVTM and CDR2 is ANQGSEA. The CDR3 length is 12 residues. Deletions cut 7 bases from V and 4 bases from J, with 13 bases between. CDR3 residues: CSAAAQGETQYF. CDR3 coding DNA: TGCAGCGCCGCCGCACAGGGAGAGACCCAGTACTTC.

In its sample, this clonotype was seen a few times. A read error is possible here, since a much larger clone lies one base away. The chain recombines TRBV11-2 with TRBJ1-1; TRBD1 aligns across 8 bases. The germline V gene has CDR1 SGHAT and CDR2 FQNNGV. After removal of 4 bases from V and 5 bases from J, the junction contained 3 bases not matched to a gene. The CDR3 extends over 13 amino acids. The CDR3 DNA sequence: TGTGCCAGCAGCTACAGGGGGTGGACTGAAGCTTTCTTT. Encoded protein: CASSYRGWTEAFF.

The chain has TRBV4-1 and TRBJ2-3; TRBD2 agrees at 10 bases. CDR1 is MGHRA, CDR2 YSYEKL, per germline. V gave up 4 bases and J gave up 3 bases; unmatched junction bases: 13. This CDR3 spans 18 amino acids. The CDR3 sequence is CASSRYTGAGGPTDTQYF. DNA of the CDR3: TGCGCCAGCAGCCGCTACACGGGAGCGGGAGGGCCTACAGATACGCAGTATTTT.

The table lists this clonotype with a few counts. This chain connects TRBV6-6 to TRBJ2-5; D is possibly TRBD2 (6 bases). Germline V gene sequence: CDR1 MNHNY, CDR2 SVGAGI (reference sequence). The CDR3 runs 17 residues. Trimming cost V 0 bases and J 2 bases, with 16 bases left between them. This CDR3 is CASSYSMRASEQETQYF. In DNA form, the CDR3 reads TGTGCCAGCAGTTACTCGATGCGGGCTAGCGAGCAAGAGACCCAGTACTTC.

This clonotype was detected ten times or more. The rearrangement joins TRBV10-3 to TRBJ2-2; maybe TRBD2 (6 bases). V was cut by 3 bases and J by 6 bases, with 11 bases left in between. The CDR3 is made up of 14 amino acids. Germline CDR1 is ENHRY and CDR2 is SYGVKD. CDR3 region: CAISDSGGAGELFF. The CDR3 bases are TGTGCCATCAGTGATAGCGGAGGAGCCGGGGAGCTGTTTTTT.

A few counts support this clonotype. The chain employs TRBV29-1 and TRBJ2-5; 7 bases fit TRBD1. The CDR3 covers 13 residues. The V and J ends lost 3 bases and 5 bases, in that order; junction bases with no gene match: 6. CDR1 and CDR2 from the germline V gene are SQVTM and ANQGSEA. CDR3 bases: TGCAGCGTTGACCCGACAGGGTTGGAGACCCAGTACTTC. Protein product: CSVDPTGLETQYF.

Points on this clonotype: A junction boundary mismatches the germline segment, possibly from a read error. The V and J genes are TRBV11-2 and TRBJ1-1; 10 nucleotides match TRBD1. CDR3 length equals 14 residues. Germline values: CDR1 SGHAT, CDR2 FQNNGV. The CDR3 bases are TGTGCCGGCAGCCGGGGACAGGGGAACACTGAAGCTTACTTT. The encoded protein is CAGSRGQGNTEAYF.

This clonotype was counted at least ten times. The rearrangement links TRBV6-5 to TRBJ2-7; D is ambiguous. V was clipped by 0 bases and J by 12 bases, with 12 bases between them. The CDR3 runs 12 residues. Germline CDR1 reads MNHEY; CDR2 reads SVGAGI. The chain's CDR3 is CASSYSHVLRYF. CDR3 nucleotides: TGTGCCAGCAGTTACTCGCATGTCCTTAGGTACTTC.

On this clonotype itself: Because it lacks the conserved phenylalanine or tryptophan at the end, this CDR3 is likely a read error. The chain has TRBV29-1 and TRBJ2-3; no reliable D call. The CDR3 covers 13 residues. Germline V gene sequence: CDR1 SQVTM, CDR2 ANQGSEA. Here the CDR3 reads CSVGIAGADTQYL. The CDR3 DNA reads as TGCAGTGTTGGAATAGCAGGAGCAGATACGCAGTATTTA.

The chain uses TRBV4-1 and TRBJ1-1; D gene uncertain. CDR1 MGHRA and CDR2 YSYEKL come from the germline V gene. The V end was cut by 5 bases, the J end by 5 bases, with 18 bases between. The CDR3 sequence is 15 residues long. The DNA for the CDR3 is TGCGCCAGCAGCACCGATCCTTTCATGGGAACTGAAGCTTTCTTT. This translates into CASSTDPFMGTEAFF.

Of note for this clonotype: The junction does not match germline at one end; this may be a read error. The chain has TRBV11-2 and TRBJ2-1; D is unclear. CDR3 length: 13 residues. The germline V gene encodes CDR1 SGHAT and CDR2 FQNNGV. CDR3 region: CARSSPWSNEQFF. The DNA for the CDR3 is TGTGCCAGGAGCTCCCCATGGAGCAATGAGCAGTTCTTC.

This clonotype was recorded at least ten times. The DNA for the CDR3 is TGTGCCAGCAGCTCCGGCCGGGACAGGGTTTCCTACGAGCAGTACTTC. Protein product: CASSSGRDRVSYEQYF. The chain has TRBV11-2 and TRBJ2-7, with 9 bases identical to TRBD1. Germline CDR1 SGHAT, CDR2 FQNNGV. This CDR3 spans 16 amino acids. J gave up 1 base and V 4 bases, and 8 bases lay outside the gene matches.

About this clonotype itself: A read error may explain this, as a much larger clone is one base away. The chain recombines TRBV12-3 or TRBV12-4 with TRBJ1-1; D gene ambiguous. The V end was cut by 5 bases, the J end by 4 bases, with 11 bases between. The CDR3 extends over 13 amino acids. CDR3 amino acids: CASSEEGTTEAFF. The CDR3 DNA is TGTGCCAGCAGTGAAGAGGGAACCACTGAAGCTTTCTTT.

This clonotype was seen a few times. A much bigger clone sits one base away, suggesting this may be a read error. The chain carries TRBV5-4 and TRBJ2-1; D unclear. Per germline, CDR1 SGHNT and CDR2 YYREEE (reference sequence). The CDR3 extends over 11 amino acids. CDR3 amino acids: CANSLSNEQFF. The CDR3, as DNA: TGTGCCAACAGCTTGAGTAATGAGCAGTTCTTC.